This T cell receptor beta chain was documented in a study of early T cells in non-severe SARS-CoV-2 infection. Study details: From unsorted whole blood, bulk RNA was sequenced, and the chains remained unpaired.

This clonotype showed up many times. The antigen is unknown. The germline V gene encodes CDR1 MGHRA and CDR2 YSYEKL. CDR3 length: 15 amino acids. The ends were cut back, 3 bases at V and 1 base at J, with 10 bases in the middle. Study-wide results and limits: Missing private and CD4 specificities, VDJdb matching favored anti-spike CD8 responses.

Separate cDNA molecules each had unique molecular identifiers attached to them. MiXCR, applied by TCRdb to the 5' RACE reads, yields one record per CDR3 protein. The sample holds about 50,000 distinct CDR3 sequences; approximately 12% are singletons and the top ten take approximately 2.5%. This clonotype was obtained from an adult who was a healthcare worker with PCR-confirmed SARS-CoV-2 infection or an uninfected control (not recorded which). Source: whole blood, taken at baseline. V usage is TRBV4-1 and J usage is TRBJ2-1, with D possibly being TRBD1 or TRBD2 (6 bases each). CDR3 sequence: CASSQGAGSYNEQFF. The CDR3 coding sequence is TGCGCCAGCAGCCAGGGGGCGGGATCCTACAATGAGCAGTTCTTC.